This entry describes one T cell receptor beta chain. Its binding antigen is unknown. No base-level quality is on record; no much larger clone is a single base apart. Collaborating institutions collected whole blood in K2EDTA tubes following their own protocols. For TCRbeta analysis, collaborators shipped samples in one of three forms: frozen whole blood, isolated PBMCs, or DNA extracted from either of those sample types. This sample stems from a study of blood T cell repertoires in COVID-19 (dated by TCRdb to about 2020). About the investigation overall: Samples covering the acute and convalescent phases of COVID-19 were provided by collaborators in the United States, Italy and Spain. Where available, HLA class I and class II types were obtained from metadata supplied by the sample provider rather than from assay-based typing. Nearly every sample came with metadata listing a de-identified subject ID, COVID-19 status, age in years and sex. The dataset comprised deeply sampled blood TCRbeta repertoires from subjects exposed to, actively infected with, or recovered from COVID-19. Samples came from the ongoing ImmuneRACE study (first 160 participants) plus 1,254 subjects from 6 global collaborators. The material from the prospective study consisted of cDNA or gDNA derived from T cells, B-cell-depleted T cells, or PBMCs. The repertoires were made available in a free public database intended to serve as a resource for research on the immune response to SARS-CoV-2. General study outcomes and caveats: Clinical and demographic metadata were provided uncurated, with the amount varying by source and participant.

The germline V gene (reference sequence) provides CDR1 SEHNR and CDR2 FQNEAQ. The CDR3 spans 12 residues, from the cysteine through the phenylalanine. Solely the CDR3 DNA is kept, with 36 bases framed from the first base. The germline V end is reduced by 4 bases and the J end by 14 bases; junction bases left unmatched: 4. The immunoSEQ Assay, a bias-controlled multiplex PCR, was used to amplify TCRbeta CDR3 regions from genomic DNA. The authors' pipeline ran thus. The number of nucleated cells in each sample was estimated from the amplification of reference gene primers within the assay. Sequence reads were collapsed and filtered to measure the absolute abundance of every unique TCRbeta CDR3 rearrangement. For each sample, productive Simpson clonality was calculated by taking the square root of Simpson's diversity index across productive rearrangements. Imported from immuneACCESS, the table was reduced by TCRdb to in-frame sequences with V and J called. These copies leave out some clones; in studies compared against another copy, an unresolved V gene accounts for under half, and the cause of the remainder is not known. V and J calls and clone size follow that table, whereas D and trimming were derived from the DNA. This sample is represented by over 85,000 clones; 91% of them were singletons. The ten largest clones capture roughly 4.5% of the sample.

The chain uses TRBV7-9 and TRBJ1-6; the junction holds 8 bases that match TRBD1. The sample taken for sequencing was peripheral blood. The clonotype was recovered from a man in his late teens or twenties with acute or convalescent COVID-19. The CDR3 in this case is CASSYRQGTLHF. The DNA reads TGTGCCAGCAGCTACCGACAGGGGACCCTCCACTTT.